The 14 T cell receptor beta chains reported below all come from one sample, sequenced in a study of cytomegalovirus exposure and HLA in healthy donors. With 60 Vbeta and 13 Jbeta primers, the PCR was carried out. Assay used: immunoSEQ multiplex PCR; TCRdb lists only in-frame clones, some missing. The table records over 60,000 clones, around 75% of them present only once. Sequencing used PBMCs. All receptors derive from a woman in her thirties in good health and CMV-seropositive.

The J gene is TRBJ2-2, the V gene TRBV27; D is unresolved. Germline V CDR1 and CDR2: MNHEY, SMNVEV (reference sequence). V was pared by 2 bases and J by 0 bases, with 4 bases between. This CDR3 is built from 14 residues. The CDR3, as DNA: TGTGCCAGCAGTTTACTAACGAACACCGGGGAGCTGTTTTTT. Its protein product is CASSLLTNTGELFF.

The chain links TRBV7-9 to TRBJ2-7, with a possible D match to TRBD1 (5 bases). V lost 1 base and J lost 6, with 10 bases in between. CDR1 is SEHNR and CDR2 is FQNEAQ in the germline V gene (reference sequence). This CDR3 is 13 amino acids long. The CDR3 reads CASSLVDITEQYF. CDR3 sequence (DNA): TGTGCCAGCAGCTTAGTGGACATAACCGAGCAGTACTTC.

V is TRBV18 and J is TRBJ1-4, with D possibly TRBD1 on 6 matching bases. Per the germline V gene, CDR1 is KGHSH and CDR2 is LQKENI. The CDR3 spans 15 residues. V lost 0 bases, J lost 6 bases, and 11 bases lay in between. The CDR3 nucleotides read TGTGCCAGCTCACCACCAAGGGGGGGCGATGAAAAACTGTTTTTT. Its protein is CASSPPRGGDEKLFF.

The gene calls are TRBV11-2 and TRBJ2-7; TRBD1 is a possible D gene (6 bases). Trimming removed 5 bases from V and 2 bases from J, with 7 bases in between. Germline loops: CDR1 SGHAT, CDR2 FQNNGV. The CDR3 has 12 amino acids. Written as DNA, the CDR3 is TGTGCCAGCAGCCGGGACACCTACGAGCAGTACTTC. This sequence encodes CASSRDTYEQYF.

The J gene is TRBJ1-3, the V gene TRBV7-2; 9 bases match TRBD1. J was trimmed by 2 bases and V by 5 bases; bases with no gene match: 4. Germline V CDR1 and CDR2: SGHTA, FQGNSA. The CDR3 covers 15 residues. CDR3 bases: TGTGCCAGCAGCATGGACAGGGGACCTGGAAACACCATATATTTT. Protein sequence: CASSMDRGPGNTIYF.

The chain carries TRBV18 and TRBJ1-1; D call uncertain. Per germline, CDR1 KGHSH and CDR2 LQKENI. The CDR3 runs to 14 residues. V gave up 6 bases and J gave up 0 bases, with 11 bases separating them. The CDR3 DNA reads TGTGCCAGCTCCCCCGCCGTAGTGAACACTGAAGCTTTCTTT. Amino acid sequence: CASSPAVVNTEAFF.

The chain is built from TRBV28 and TRBJ2-5, with 8 bases identical to TRBD2. This CDR3 is 17 amino acids long. CDR1 MDHEN and CDR2 SYDVKM come from the germline V gene. The junction had 17 bases not matched to a gene; V was cut back by 6 bases and J by 5 bases. CDR3: CASRPPGLEDFRETQYF. As DNA, the CDR3 is TGTGCCAGCAGGCCGCCGGGACTAGAGGACTTTCGGGAGACCCAGTACTTC.

V usage is TRBV29-1 and J usage is TRBJ2-1, with D perhaps TRBD2 (6 bases). This CDR3 is 12 amino acids long. V lost 3 bases and J 3 bases, leaving 6 bases between the germline ends. Per germline, CDR1 SQVTM and CDR2 ANQGSEA. The CDR3 DNA follows: TGCAGCGTTGAGCGGGACTACAATGAGCAGTTCTTC. It is translated as CSVERDYNEQFF.

The V call is TRBV19, the J call TRBJ1-6; D might be TRBD1 (5 bases). The CDR3 is 13 amino acids. Trimming took 7 bases from V and 10 from J, leaving 14 bases between them. The germline V gene has CDR1 LNHDA and CDR2 SQIVND (reference sequence). This CDR3 reads CASNTGPGSPLHF. DNA for the CDR3: TGTGCCAGTAATACAGGCCCAGGCTCACCCCTCCACTTT.

About this clone: At one of its ends the junction is not consistent with the germline gene, which may arise from a read error. V usage is TRBV10-3 and J usage is TRBJ2-5; possible D gene TRBD1, 6 bases. This CDR3 region has 12 residues. Germline V gene data show CDR1 as ENHRY and CDR2 as SYGVKD. This CDR3 reads CAISGITGGHNF. The CDR3 DNA sequence: TGTGCCATCAGTGGAATAACTGGGGGACACAACTTC.

This chain joins TRBV30 and TRBJ1-1; 7 positions match TRBD1. The CDR3 is 13 amino acids. V was clipped by 4 bases and J by 5 bases; unmatched bases: 7. CDR1 is GTSNPN, CDR2 SVGIG, per germline (reference sequence). CDR3 DNA: TGTGCCTGGAAGTCAGACAGGGTGACTGAAGCTTTCTTT. Its protein product is CAWKSDRVTEAFF.

The chain recombines TRBV9 with TRBJ2-1, with 8 bases lining up with TRBD1. Germline V CDR1 and CDR2: SGDLS, YYNGEE. This CDR3 contains 16 residues. With V trimmed by 0 bases and J by 8 bases, 10 bases remained unmatched. CDR3 sequence reads: CASSVAGDRTTDEQFF. As DNA, the CDR3 is TGTGCCAGCAGCGTAGCGGGGGACAGGACTACAGATGAGCAGTTCTTC.

This clone rates as medium-sized. V and J are TRBV7-9 and TRBJ2-3; 7 nucleotides align to TRBD2. Germline V gene sequence: CDR1 SEHNR, CDR2 FQNEAQ (reference sequence). The CDR3 runs 16 residues. Trimming at V came to 1 base and at J to 2 bases, leaving 6 bases not matched to a gene. CDR3 loop: CASSLGTSEDTDTQYF. CDR3 nucleotide sequence: TGTGCCAGCAGCTTAGGAACTAGCGAAGACACAGATACGCAGTATTTT.

J is TRBJ2-2 and V is TRBV4-2; the D gene is possibly TRBD2 (6 bases). Per the germline V gene, CDR1 is LGHNA and CDR2 is YNFKEQ. The CDR3 has 16 residues. Trimming removed 0 bases from V and 2 bases from J, with 10 bases in between. This CDR3 reads CASSQDRAGNTGELFF. The CDR3 region has the DNA TGTGCCAGCAGCCAAGATCGGGCGGGAAACACCGGGGAGCTGTTTTTT.